This T cell receptor beta chain was sequenced for a study of cytomegalovirus exposure and HLA in healthy donors. Study-wide results and limits: Relative to equally common others, HLA-associated TCR beta chains showed greater clonal expansion in a later analysis.

Primers included in the PCR were 60 Vbeta and 13 Jbeta primers. Method: immunoSEQ multiplex PCR; TCRdb's copy keeps in-frame clones and lacks some. In the table there are nearly 110,000 clones, 65% to 90% of which are singletons. This CDR3 has 14 residues. Germline assignment: CDR1 MRHNA and CDR2 SNTAGT. The V end lost 0 bases, the J end lost 6 bases, and 11 bases lay between the germline ends. Details on this clone: What it recognizes is unknown.

The origin of this receptor is a man aged 50-60 years in good health and CMV-seronegative. Specimen: PBMCs. The V gene is TRBV6-4, the J gene TRBJ1-1, with D possibly being TRBD1 (5 bases). In DNA form, the CDR3 reads TGTGCCAGCAGTGACTCGGGGGGAGTCGCTGAAGCTTTCTTT. Protein sequence: CASSDSGGVAEAFF.